The 27 T cell receptor beta chains presented below share a single source sample, sequenced in a study of technical replicates of blood from a handful of donors. Clones were read by immunoSEQ multiplex PCR, and TCRdb kept only the in-frame ones, dropping some. The sample contains tens of thousands of clones, 80% to 95% of which appear only once. Sequences were obtained from T cells isolated from PBMCs. These receptors came from a human donor in good health.

V gene TRBV18 combines with J gene TRBJ1-2, with D unresolved. Trimming left V 2 bases short and J 3 bases short, with 10 bases between. Germline CDR1 reads KGHSH; CDR2 reads LQKENI. CDR3 length: 14 residues. This CDR3 is CASSPKREDYGYTF. The CDR3 DNA is TGTGCCAGCTCACCAAAGCGAGAGGACTATGGCTACACCTTC.

The rearrangement links TRBV10-2 to TRBJ2-1, with 7 bases lining up with TRBD2. V shed 3 bases and J 8 bases; nucleotides not matched to a gene: 7. From germline, CDR1 is WSHSY and CDR2 SAAADI. The CDR3 consists of 14 residues. The CDR3 region has the DNA TGCGCCAGCAGTGAAGGGCGGGAGATCGATGAGCAGTTCTTC. Encoded protein: CASSEGREIDEQFF.

The chain joins TRBV27 to TRBJ1-3; TRBD1 agrees at 9 bases. The length of the CDR3 is 13 residues. The V and J ends lost 6 bases and 9 bases, in that order; junction bases with no gene match: 6. Germline assignment: CDR1 MNHEY and CDR2 SMNVEV (reference sequence). The CDR3 region has the DNA TGTGCCAGCAGGGGACAGGGTGAGTCCACCATATATTTT. Protein sequence: CASRGQGESTIYF.

The V and J genes are TRBV19 and TRBJ1-2, with D unclear. Germline V gives CDR1 LNHDA, CDR2 SQIVND (reference sequence). This CDR3 has 14 residues. V was trimmed by 3 bases and J by 5 bases, leaving 13 bases between them. In nucleotides, the CDR3 is TGTGCCAGTAGTATCGGCGGTATCGAGTATGGCTACACCTTC. Its protein product is CASSIGGIEYGYTF.

This sequence joins TRBV28 and TRBJ1-1; 8 bases line up with TRBD1. This CDR3 comprises 16 residues. Trimming took 2 bases from V and 4 from J; bases not matched to a gene: 9. Germline lookup yields CDR1 MDHEN and CDR2 SYDVKM. The CDR3 reads CASSLVPPGTGTEAFF. CDR3 nucleotides: TGTGCCAGCAGTTTAGTGCCCCCCGGGACAGGCACTGAAGCTTTCTTT.

The chain employs TRBV27 and TRBJ1-2; 9 bases match TRBD1. CDR3 length: 14 residues. Germline CDR1 MNHEY, CDR2 SMNVEV (reference sequence). The V and J ends lost 7 bases and 4 bases, in that order; junction bases with no gene match: 7. The CDR3 reads CASTLTGGSYGYTF. The CDR3 DNA sequence: TGTGCCAGCACCCTTACAGGGGGCAGCTATGGCTACACCTTC.

The rearrangement links TRBV6-1 to TRBJ1-2, with no clear D. Trimming left V 0 bases short and J 8 bases short, with 13 bases between. Germline assignment: CDR1 MNHNS and CDR2 SASEGT. The CDR3 is 14 residues long. CDR3 amino acids: CASSEANDYRGYTF. The CDR3 coding sequence is TGTGCCAGCAGTGAAGCGAATGACTATCGAGGCTACACCTTC.

The V gene is TRBV29-1, the J gene TRBJ1-2; D is undetermined. Trimming shortened V by 6 bases and J by 4 bases, and 18 bases separated the two germline ends. Germline CDR1 SQVTM, CDR2 ANQGSEA. The length of the CDR3 is 14 residues. In DNA, the CDR3 is TGCAGCGTGGCTCCGTCGGGAGTCACCTATGGCTACACCTTC. Translating gives CSVAPSGVTYGYTF. Looking up the rest from reference TRBV29-1 and TRBJ1-2 gives the full variable domain: SAVISQKPSRDICQRGTSLTIQCQVDSQVTMMFWYRQQPGQSLTLIATANQGSEATYESGFVIDKFPISRPNLTFSTLTVSNMSPEDSSIYLCSVAPSGVTYGYTFGSGTRLTVV.

The genes are TRBV6-6 and TRBJ1-2; 7 nucleotides align to TRBD1. Germline V gene sequence: CDR1 MNHNY, CDR2 SVGAGI (reference sequence). V trimming: 7 bases; J trimming: 3 bases; junction bases outside the gene matches: 8. The CDR3 has 14 residues. DNA for the CDR3: TGTGCCAGCACCCCCACGGGACAGCACTATGGCTACACCTTC. This encodes CASTPTGQHYGYTF.

This clone was recorded only once. The gene calls are TRBV6-5 and TRBJ2-3; D possibly corresponds to TRBD2 (5 bases). V lost 6 bases to trimming and J lost 14 bases, with 21 bases between them. CDR1 MNHEY and CDR2 SVGAGI come from the germline V gene. The CDR3 is made up of 13 amino acids. The chain's CDR3 is CASRVGVGGERYF. CDR3 DNA sequence: TGTGCCAGCAGGGTTGGAGTCGGAGGAGAGCGGTATTTT.

This chain uses TRBV4-3 with TRBJ2-7; TRBD2 matches 9 bases. The CDR3 runs 15 residues. Germline V lookup: CDR1 LGHNA, CDR2 YSLEER. The J segment lost 5 bases and the V segment lost 4 bases, leaving 9 bases of the junction unmatched. Written as DNA, the CDR3 is TGCGCCAGCAGCCCCCTAGCGGGAATGAGCCACGAGCAGTACTTC. It yields the protein CASSPLAGMSHEQYF.

V is TRBV7-3 and J is TRBJ2-3; D perhaps matches TRBD2 (7 bases). The CDR3 covers 22 residues. Trimming stripped 1 base from V and 1 base from J, with 30 bases between. In germline, CDR1 is SGHTA, CDR2 FQGTGA. For the CDR3, the DNA is TGTGCCAGCAGCTTAAGAGGGGGAGGGCCGGACTATCGGAGCGGAGGCACAGATACGCAGTATTTT. It is translated as CASSLRGGGPDYRSGGTDTQYF.

Note on this clone: Distinct nucleotide sequences in the sample also encode this CDR3. The chain is built from TRBV20-1 and TRBJ2-7; D uncertain. With 0 bases removed from V and 4 bases from J, the gap between germline ends came to 4 bases. There are 11 residues in the CDR3. Germline V gives CDR1 DFQATT, CDR2 SNEGSKA (reference sequence). CDR3 DNA: TGCAGTGCTAGAGATTCATACGAGCAGTACTTC. Translation: CSARDSYEQYF.

This clone was found once. The V and J genes are TRBV28 and TRBJ2-3; TRBD1 agrees at 10 bases. The ends lost 6 bases at V and 6 bases at J; junction bases unmatched: 9. Germline values: CDR1 MDHEN, CDR2 SYDVKM. CDR3 length: 15 amino acids. In DNA form, the CDR3 reads TGTGCCAGCAGACCTCGGGACAGGGGAATGGATACGCAGTATTTT. This gives the protein CASRPRDRGMDTQYF.

The chain combines TRBV28 with TRBJ2-3; 13 bases map to TRBD2. Losses at the gene ends were 6 bases for V and 2 bases for J; bases not matched to a gene: 8. Looked up from germline, CDR1 is MDHEN and CDR2 is SYDVKM. This CDR3 contains 17 residues. CDR3 region: CASRGPGLAGATDTQYF. The DNA of the CDR3 is TGTGCCAGCAGGGGACCTGGACTAGCGGGAGCCACAGATACGCAGTATTTT.

V is TRBV6-5 and J is TRBJ2-7, with 10 nucleotides matching TRBD2. Unmatched junction bases numbered 2, after V lost 0 bases and J lost 3 bases. The CDR3 is made up of 15 amino acids. Per the germline V gene, CDR1 is MNHEY and CDR2 is SVGAGI. CDR3 in amino acids: CASSYSASGGYEQYF. The CDR3 DNA reads TGTGCCAGCAGTTACTCGGCTAGCGGGGGCTACGAGCAGTACTTC.

The CDR3 bases are TGTGCCAGCAGCCTAAACAGGGCAGATACGCAGTATTTT. As protein: CASSLNRADTQYF. The rearrangement joins TRBV7-8 to TRBJ2-3; perhaps TRBD1 as D (6 bases). The CDR3 length is 13 residues. Trimming stripped 5 bases from V and 4 bases from J, with 10 bases between. CDR1 and CDR2 from the germline V gene are SGHVS and FQNEAQ. The full variable domain, with the rest looked up from reference TRBV7-8 and TRBJ2-3, is GAGVSQSPRYKVAKRGQDVALRCDPISGHVSLFWYQQALGQGPEFLTYFQNEAQLDKSGLPSDRFFAERPEGSVSTLKIQRTQQEDSAVYLCASSLNRADTQYFGPGTRLTVL.

The chain combines TRBV19 with TRBJ2-7; 11 positions match TRBD2. Germline V CDR1 and CDR2: LNHDA, SQIVND (reference sequence). There are 14 residues in the CDR3. With V trimmed by 6 bases and J by 5 bases, 6 bases remained unmatched. Here the CDR3 reads CASSTSGSFNEQYF. CDR3 coding DNA: TGTGCCAGTAGCACTAGCGGGAGCTTCAACGAGCAGTACTTC.

This clone has only one observation. This chain joins TRBV6-5 and TRBJ2-1, with 7 bases identical to TRBD2. The CDR3 loop spans 13 amino acids. Looked up from germline, CDR1 is MNHEY and CDR2 is SVGAGI. Trimming took 8 bases from V and 9 from J; bases not matched to a gene: 10. This chain's CDR3 is CASHNGDYLEQFF. The CDR3 DNA is TGTGCCAGCCATAATGGGGACTACCTTGAGCAGTTCTTC.

The V and J genes are TRBV4-3 and TRBJ2-3; perhaps TRBD2 as D (5 bases). The CDR3 runs 15 residues. The V and J ends lost 3 bases and 4 bases respectively, with 14 bases between them. Germline CDR1 reads LGHNA; CDR2 reads YSLEER. The CDR3 bases are TGCGCCAGCAGCCATTCTATAGGTAGCGCAGATACGCAGTATTTT. It codes for CASSHSIGSADTQYF.

The gene calls are TRBV7-6 and TRBJ1-1, with TRBD1 identical over 10 bases. Germline-derived CDR1 and CDR2 are SGHVS and FNYEAQ. The V and J ends lost 6 bases and 0 bases, in that order; junction bases with no gene match: 1. CDR3 length equals 14 residues. The CDR3 protein is CASRTGGLNTEAFF. In DNA, the CDR3 is TGTGCCAGCAGGACAGGGGGCTTGAACACTGAAGCTTTCTTT.

The chain employs TRBV28 and TRBJ2-3; the match to TRBD1 covers 8 bases. The germline V gene encodes CDR1 MDHEN and CDR2 SYDVKM. The CDR3 is 15 amino acids. The trim removed 6 bases at V and 1 base at J, leaving 6 bases unmatched. CDR3 protein: CASSLQGEGTDTQYF. The CDR3 DNA reads TGTGCCAGCAGCTTACAGGGGGAGGGCACAGATACGCAGTATTTT.

V gene TRBV7-3 combines with J gene TRBJ2-7; tentative D call: TRBD2 (5 bases). The germline gives CDR1 SGHTA, CDR2 FQGTGA. The germline V and J ends were trimmed by 2 bases and 6 bases, with 11 bases remaining between them. The CDR3 consists of 13 residues. The CDR3, as DNA: TGTGCCAGCAGCTTAGGAGGTGGAGGCGAGCAGTACTTC. The encoded protein is CASSLGGGGEQYF.

This chain links TRBV9 with TRBJ2-5, with 7 bases that match TRBD1. Losses at the gene ends were 2 bases for V and 4 bases for J; bases not matched to a gene: 2. Germline V lookup: CDR1 SGDLS, CDR2 YYNGEE. The CDR3 extends over 13 amino acids. The CDR3 reads CASSVTGRETQYF. DNA for the CDR3: TGTGCCAGCAGCGTGACAGGGAGAGAGACCCAGTACTTC.

The chain links TRBV9 to TRBJ2-3, with D possibly being TRBD2 (5 bases). The CDR3 has 15 amino acids. The ends were cut back, 1 base at V and 4 bases at J, with 13 bases in the middle. The germline V gene encodes CDR1 SGDLS and CDR2 YYNGEE. CDR3 nucleotides: TGTGCCAGCAGCGTAACCGACTATAGTTCAGATACGCAGTATTTT. Translating it yields CASSVTDYSSDTQYF. The full variable domain, its missing parts supplied by reference TRBV9 and TRBJ2-3, is DSGVTQTPKHLITATGQRVTLRCSPRSGDLSVYWYQQSLDQGLQFLIQYYNGEERAKGNILERFSAQQFPDLHSELNLSSLELGDSALYFCASSVTDYSSDTQYFGPGTRLTVL.

The rearrangement uses TRBV9 and TRBJ2-5, with 7 bases identical to TRBD2. Germline V gene lookup returns CDR1 SGDLS and CDR2 YYNGEE. Trimming removed 3 bases from V and 5 bases from J; junction bases left unmatched: 10. The CDR3 is 15 residues long. CDR3 in amino acids: CASSDRGETSETQYF. The CDR3 DNA follows: TGTGCCAGCAGCGACCGGGGGGAGACTAGCGAGACCCAGTACTTC.

V gene TRBV10-3 combines with J gene TRBJ1-5, with 8 bases fitting TRBD1. This CDR3 is built from 15 residues. J gave up 5 bases and V 0 bases, and 3 bases lay outside the gene matches. The V gene's germline CDR1 is ENHRY and CDR2 SYGVKD. In DNA form, the CDR3 reads TGTGCCATCAGTGAGTCGGGGACAGGTCATCAGCCCCAGCATTTT. It translates to CAISESGTGHQPQHF.